The 6 T cell receptor beta chains given below trace back to one sample, sequenced in a study of T cells in Graves' hyperthyroidism and ophthalmopathy. Amplified TCR beta CDR3 regions derived from RNA transcripts. A set of HTBI primers served as the primers for a first-round RT-PCR of the TCR CDR3. TCRdb used MiXCR to reprocess the multiplex PCR reads, holding one entry per CDR3 protein. The repertoire has some 490,000 distinct CDR3 sequences, around a fifth of them found once; the top ten carry about half. Sequencing was carried out using blood. These TCRs come from a woman in her 70s with Graves' ophthalmopathy.

This clonotype was observed many times. This chain uses TRBV2 with TRBJ1-1; D call uncertain. The CDR3 has 12 amino acids. CDR1 is SNHLY, CDR2 FYNNEI, per germline. Trimming cost V 2 bases and J 4 bases, with 5 bases left between them. The CDR3, as DNA: TGTGCCAGCAGTGAAAGAGTCACTGAAGCTTTCTTT. It is translated as CASSERVTEAFF.

This clonotype was detected only a few times. This chain connects TRBV20-1 to TRBJ1-3; 10 positions agree with TRBD1. The V segment lost 5 bases and the J segment 4 bases; nucleotides outside the gene matches: 8. Germline V gene lookup returns CDR1 DFQATT and CDR2 SNEGSKA (reference sequence). The CDR3 loop spans 15 amino acids. CDR3 in DNA: TGCAGTGCTCGAAGACAGGGGGCGGCAGGAAACACCATATATTTT. Translated, it gives CSARRQGAAGNTIYF.

This clonotype was counted only a few times. The chain has TRBV5-4 and TRBJ1-1; possible D gene TRBD1, 5 bases. Germline values: CDR1 SGHNT, CDR2 YYREEE (reference sequence). Between the trimmed V and J ends, which lost 5 bases and 6 bases, there was a span of 14 bases. The CDR3 covers 13 residues. The chain's CDR3 is CASSYPDSAEAFF. The CDR3 nucleotides read TGTGCCAGCAGTTACCCTGACAGCGCTGAAGCTTTCTTT.

In this sample, this clonotype turned up many times. The V gene is TRBV12-3 or TRBV12-4, the J gene TRBJ1-5; no firm D call. The length of the CDR3 is 15 residues. Trimming cost V 1 base and J 4 bases, with 11 bases left between them. CDR3 protein: CASSLGRARNQPQHF. CDR3 coding DNA: TGTGCCAGCAGTTTAGGTAGGGCGCGAAATCAGCCCCAGCATTTT.

This clonotype was detected only once. The chain recombines TRBV20-1 with TRBJ1-1; no reliable D call. CDR1 and CDR2 from the germline V gene are DFQATT and SNEGSKA (reference sequence). The ends were cut back, 3 bases at V and 1 base at J, with 12 bases in the middle. This CDR3 region has 14 residues. CDR3 nucleotides: TGCAGTGCTAGTAAACAGCGGGGGAACACTGAAGCTTTCTTT. It is translated as CSASKQRGNTEAFF.

This clonotype was seen more than once but under ten times. The chain combines TRBV3-1 with TRBJ2-7; maybe TRBD2 (6 bases). Looked up from germline, CDR1 is LGHDT and CDR2 is YNNKEL (reference sequence). V was trimmed by 3 bases and J by 2 bases, leaving 14 bases between them. CDR3 length: 15 amino acids. The CDR3 spells CASSHRSGQTYEQYF. In DNA, the CDR3 is TGTGCCAGCAGCCATAGGAGCGGGCAAACCTACGAGCAGTACTTC.